A selection of T cell receptor beta chains follows, all from one sample in a study of T-cell reconstitution after alpha-beta-depleted transplantation in children. From the PCR reads, TCRdb called clonotypes with MiXCR, one entry per CDR3 protein. The profile shows hundreds of thousands of distinct CDR3 sequences, roughly 17% of them singletons. Source: PBMCs, mostly from graft donor cells, taken 360 days after TCRalphabeta/CD19-depleted stem cell transplant. These receptors originate from a boy younger than two who had a stem cell transplant for Wiskott-Aldrich syndrome, so the T cells may come from the graft donor. CDR3s include the opening cysteine and the closing phenylalanine or tryptophan. Fields, in order: J gene, D gene, clone size, CDR3 length, V gene, CDR3 DNA, CDR3 protein. The D gene is left open where the match is weak. Clone size appears in some rows only: once, few, many, or a class for an expanded clone.

TRBJ2-1 | - | - | 15 | TRBV20-1 | TGCAAATACGTATTAGGGGGTAGCTCCTACAATGAGCAGTTCTTC | CKYVLGGSSYNEQFF
TRBJ1-5 | - | few | 14 | TRBV12-3/TRBV12-4 | TGTGCCAGCAGTTTCGGGGGGCCGGGGCAGCCCCAGCATTTT | CASSFGGPGQPQHF
TRBJ2-7 | - | - | 13 | TRBV30 | TGTGCCTGGAAAATCACCCTTGAGCGGGAGCAGTACTTC | CAWKITLEREQYF
TRBJ2-1 | - | - | 14 | TRBV10-3 | TGTGCCATCAGCCTCTTAGGACCGTCCAATGAGCAGTTCTTC | CAISLLGPSNEQFF
TRBJ1-2 | - | - | 15 | TRBV19 | TGTGCCAGTAGTATCACGACGGCTCCTAACTATGGCTACACCTTC | CASSITTAPNYGYTF
TRBJ1-6 | TRBD1 | - | 16 | TRBV12-3/TRBV12-4 | TGTGCCAGCAGTCCGGCATGGACAGGGGTGAATTCACCCCTCCACTTT | CASSPAWTGVNSPLHF
TRBJ2-2 | - | few | 16 | TRBV7-2 | TGTGCCAGCAGCTTAGAATCTTGGGGGCTAACCGGGGAGCTGTTTTTT | CASSLESWGLTGELFF
TRBJ2-7 | - | - | 16 | TRBV12-3/TRBV12-4 | TGTGCCAGCTCCAGGAGGACGGGGATAAGCAACTACGAGCAGTACTTC | CASSRRTGISNYEQYF
TRBJ1-6 | - | few | 12 | TRBV21-1 | TGTGCCAGCAGCAAGTATAATTCACCCCTCCACTTT | CASSKYNSPLHF
TRBJ2-3 | - | few | 18 | TRBV5-4 | TGTGCCAGCAGCTTGGGGCCGTCCGGGACTGATCGGACAGATACGCAGTATTTT | CASSLGPSGTDRTDTQYF
TRBJ1-6 | - | few | 12 | TRBV20-1 | TGCAGTGCCAGCAGGGGTAATTCACCCCTCCACTTT | CSASRGNSPLHF
TRBJ1-6 | - | - | 14 | TRBV3-1 | TGTGCCAGCAGCCAAGAGACGGGGCGGTCACCCCTCCACTTT | CASSQETGRSPLHF
TRBJ2-5 | - | few | 18 | TRBV11-1 | TGTGCCAGCTCCGTAACTCCCAAATCCCCATCAAACAGGGTGCGGACTCAATTC | CASSVTPKSPSNRVRTQF
TRBJ2-7 | TRBD2 | few | 14 | TRBV5-1 | TGCGCCAGCAGCAGGGGACTAGCGAAGACCGAGCAGTACTTC | CASSRGLAKTEQYF
TRBJ2-7 | - | few | 15 | TRBV7-2 | TGTGCCAGCAGCTTAGTTGGGGTAATCGCCTACGAGCAGTACTTC | CASSLVGVIAYEQYF
TRBJ2-2 | - | few | 15 | TRBV12-3/TRBV12-4 | TGTGCCAGCATCCGACGCCCAGGGAGGCCCGGGGAGCTGTTTTTT | CASIRRPGRPGELFF
TRBJ2-7 | TRBD1 | - | 17 | TRBV12-3/TRBV12-4 | TGTGCCAGCAGTTTCGTAATAGGAGGGACAGGGGGCGACGAGCAGTACTTC | CASSFVIGGTGGDEQYF
TRBJ2-7 | TRBD1 | few | 15 | TRBV11-2 | TGTGCCAGCAGCTTTTCGGGACAGGGGTCCTACGAGCAGTACTTC | CASSFSGQGSYEQYF
TRBJ2-1 | - | - | 13 | TRBV7-9 | TGTGCCAGCAGTTTCTCTTTCATTGGTGAGCAGTTCTTC | CASSFSFIGEQFF
TRBJ1-1 | - | - | 13 | TRBV7-9 | TGTGCCAGCAGCTTAGTAACGAACACTGAAGCTTTCTTT | CASSLVTNTEAFF
TRBJ2-3 | - | - | 12 | TRBV20-1 | TGCAGTGCTAGGGAGACAGGGAGGACGCAGTATTTT | CSARETGRTQYF
TRBJ2-2 | - | few | 15 | TRBV12-3/TRBV12-4 | TGTGCCAGCAGTTTCTCTAGTCCCTCCACCGGGGAGCTGTTTTTT | CASSFSSPSTGELFF
TRBJ1-2 | - | - | 16 | TRBV4-3 | TGCGCCAGCAGCCCAGTGATCGGGAGGGTCGGAAATGGCTACACCTTC | CASSPVIGRVGNGYTF
TRBJ2-2 | TRBD2 | - | 19 | TRBV11-2 | TGTGCCAGCAGCCGACGGCGGTCCGGGACTAGCGGTTACACCGGGGAGCTGTTTTTT | CASSRRRSGTSGYTGELFF
TRBJ1-2 | - | - | 12 | TRBV12-3/TRBV12-4 | TGTGCCAGCAGCCCCATTGGGTTCGGCTACACCTTC | CASSPIGFGYTF
TRBJ2-7 | - | few | 17 | TRBV7-9 | TGTGCCAGCAGCCCCTATCCCGGGACATCGGAAACCTACGAGCAGTACTTC | CASSPYPGTSETYEQYF
TRBJ2-2 | - | few | 16 | TRBV15 | TGTGCCACCAGCAGAGATAGGGGCCGGGAAACCGGGGAGCTGTTTTTT | CATSRDRGRETGELFF
TRBJ1-2 | TRBD1 | few | 12 | TRBV12-3/TRBV12-4 | TGTGCCAGCGGACAGGGAGGGAGTGGCTACACCTTC | CASGQGGSGYTF
TRBJ2-7 | - | few | 14 | TRBV7-6 | TGTGCCAGCAGCTTTTCCCTCGTAGGTTACGAGCAGTACTTC | CASSFSLVGYEQYF
TRBJ1-4 | TRBD1 | many | 20 | TRBV11-1 | TGTGCCAGCAGCCACTTTAGGCAGGGGGCGGGCCTTGCAACTAATGAAAAACTGTTTTTT | CASSHFRQGAGLATNEKLFF
TRBJ2-5 | - | - | 13 | TRBV30 | TGTGCCTGGAGCTTCGACAGGCGCGAGACCCAGTACTTC | CAWSFDRRETQYF
TRBJ1-5 | - | few | 13 | TRBV27 | TGTGCCAGCAGTTTAAGTAACAATCAGCCCCAGCATTTT | CASSLSNNQPQHF
TRBJ1-1 | - | many | 13 | TRBV7-2 | TGTGCCAGCAGCTTATATCCGAACACTGAAGCTTTCTTT | CASSLYPNTEAFF
TRBJ2-7 | TRBD1 | - | 15 | TRBV2 | TGTGCCAGCAGTGAGGCCTGGACAGGAGTCTACGAGCAGTACTTC | CASSEAWTGVYEQYF
TRBJ2-3 | - | - | 13 | TRBV7-8 | TGTGCCAGCAGTTACGCAGGGGCGGATACGCAGTATTTT | CASSYAGADTQYF
TRBJ2-1 | - | few | 13 | TRBV29-1 | TGCAGCGTTGTTTCGGAGCGAATGGGTGAGCAGTTCTTC | CSVVSERMGEQFF
TRBJ2-2 | - | - | 17 | TRBV12-3/TRBV12-4 | TGTGCCAGCAGTTTCATGAGTAAGGGGATCGGGACCGGGGAGCTGTTTTTT | CASSFMSKGIGTGELFF
TRBJ1-4 | - | - | 15 | TRBV12-3/TRBV12-4 | TGTGCCAGCAGTCTGGGACAATCAACTAATGAAAAACTGTTTTTT | CASSLGQSTNEKLFF
TRBJ1-5 | - | once | 14 | TRBV7-2 | TGTGCCAGCAGCTTAGCAGGGATGGGTCAGCCCCAGCATTTT | CASSLAGMGQPQHF
TRBJ1-4 | - | few | 15 | TRBV19 | TGTGCCAGTGCCCCAGGTCTTCCAACTAATGAAAAACTGTTTTTT | CASAPGLPTNEKLFF
TRBJ1-6 | - | - | 14 | TRBV5-1 | TGCGCCAGCAGCTTGTCCAACTATAATTCACCCCTCCACTTT | CASSLSNYNSPLHF
TRBJ2-7 | TRBD1 | few | 14 | TRBV5-1 | TGCGCCAGCAGCGGGGACAGGGGGCTATACGAGCAGTACTTC | CASSGDRGLYEQYF
TRBJ2-2 | - | - | 17 | TRBV6-2/TRBV6-3 | TGTGCCAGCAGTCCCTCCTTTGCCAAAGGGAAGGACGGGGAGCTGTTTTTT | CASSPSFAKGKDGELFF
TRBJ2-1 | TRBD2 | - | 19 | TRBV9 | TGTGCCAGCAGCATCGGTGGCGGGAGGGCCGGAAGTTCCTACAATGAGCAGTTCTTC | CASSIGGGRAGSSYNEQFF
TRBJ2-5 | - | - | 15 | TRBV6-1 | TGTGCCAGCAGTGAAGAGGGGAGAGTGATAAAGACCCAGTACTTC | CASSEEGRVIKTQYF
TRBJ2-1 | - | - | 15 | TRBV6-2/TRBV6-3 | TGTGCCAGCAGTCCATATGGACAGAAACAAAGTGAGCAGTTCTTC | CASSPYGQKQSEQFF
TRBJ1-2 | - | - | 17 | TRBV19 | TGTGCCAGTAGTAATCCTGACAGATCGACAAGCCTCTATGGCTACACCTTC | CASSNPDRSTSLYGYTF
TRBJ2-1 | - | - | 13 | TRBV7-9 | TGTGCCAGCAGCTTACCGAGCGTGGATGAGCAGTTCTTC | CASSLPSVDEQFF
TRBJ2-5 | TRBD2 | few | 14 | TRBV10-3 | TGTGCCATCAGTGCCCTAGCGGGCCAAGAGACCCAGTACTTC | CAISALAGQETQYF
TRBJ1-4 | TRBD1 | few | 14 | TRBV12-3/TRBV12-4 | TGTGCCAGCTGTGACAGGGTTAGTGGTGAAAAACTGTTTTTT | CASCDRVSGEKLFF
TRBJ2-1 | - | - | 14 | TRBV20-1 | TGCAGTGCTAGACGGGTCAGCTCCTACAATGAGCAGTTCTTC | CSARRVSSYNEQFF
TRBJ2-1 | TRBD2 | few | 14 | TRBV5-1 | TGCGCCAGCAGCGCGGGGGGGCTATACAATGAGCAGTTCTTC | CASSAGGLYNEQFF
TRBJ2-5 | - | - | 11 | TRBV6-2/TRBV6-3 | TGTGCCAGCAGGTATCAAGAGACCCAGTACTTC | CASRYQETQYF
TRBJ2-5 | - | - | 14 | TRBV7-7 | TGTGCCAGCAGCTTAGGTATTGCCCAAGAGACCCAGTACTTC | CASSLGIAQETQYF
TRBJ2-5 | - | - | 14 | TRBV12-3/TRBV12-4 | TGTGCCAGCAGTTCGGGACTGTGGGTAGAGACCCAGTACTTC | CASSSGLWVETQYF
TRBJ2-1 | - | - | 14 | TRBV5-1 | TGCGCCAGCAGAGGTGCAGGGTTTGTCAATGAGCAGTTCTTC | CASRGAGFVNEQFF
TRBJ2-7 | - | few | 14 | TRBV12-3/TRBV12-4 | TGTGCCAGCAGGGGGGGCAGGAATACCTACGAGCAGTACTTC | CASRGGRNTYEQYF
TRBJ2-5 | TRBD2 | - | 14 | TRBV5-1 | TGCGCCAGCAGCCGAATTACTAGCGTGGAGACCCAGTACTTC | CASSRITSVETQYF
TRBJ2-2 | - | once | 13 | TRBV12-3/TRBV12-4 | TGTGCCAGCTGGCGGGAGAACACCGGGGAGCTGTTTTTT | CASWRENTGELFF